This T cell receptor (beta chain) is from a study of beta chain features in type 1 diabetes. Reverse transcribing all isolated RNA meant expressed TCRB transcripts were sequenced. TCRdb's copy holds only in-frame clones and misses some; the assay was immunoSEQ multiplex PCR. The data show hundreds of thousands of clones, with 9.5% to 13% seen just once and 0.017% held by the top ten. As to this clone: Antigen unknown.

Overall study results and limits: A PCR bias possibly favoring shorter templates would apply equally to patients and controls. Shorter TCRB CDR3s, moderately but significantly so, were found in Type 1 diabetes patients in all four CD4+ subsets. A cDNA-based sequencing approach could over-represent cells with high TCR expression. Fewer junction insertions and more nucleotide deletions appeared in type 1 diabetes patients.

One heparinised draw, averaging about 0.11 L, was taken per donor. V lost 5 bases, J lost 3 bases, and 10 bases lay in between. Germline CDR1 LNHDA, CDR2 SQIVND (reference sequence). CDR3 length: 13 amino acids. Sequencing input: naive CD4+ T cells from blood. The TCR comes from a man aged 25-40 years with type 1 diabetes. V usage is TRBV19 and J usage is TRBJ1-1, with D tentatively TRBD1 (6 bases). CDR3 in amino acids: CASSATGHTEAFF. CDR3 DNA: TGTGCCAGTAGTGCCACAGGGCACACTGAAGCTTTCTTT.